The 14 T cell receptor beta chains presented below share a single source sample, sequenced in a study of T cell repertoires in cytomegalovirus infection (dated by TCRdb to about 2019). The sequencer was an Illumina HiSeq 1500. The raw public data were reprocessed by TCRdb itself: fastp quality trimming at Q25, MiXCR clonotype calling, in-frame beta chains only. CDR3 protein sequences are deduplicated, and each keeps its most common genes and DNA. Counted in this sample were around 310,000 distinct CDR3 sequences; about a sixth of them appeared once. Of the sample, approximately 12% falls within the top ten clones. Sequenced input: PBMCs. Source of these receptors: a human donor in good health (CMV status not recorded). Some clones in this sample may be carry-over from other donors' samples.

This clonotype has a count of ten or more. This chain links TRBV7-2 with TRBJ2-7, with TRBD2 matching 8 bases. Germline V lookup: CDR1 SGHTA, CDR2 FQGNSA. The CDR3 spans 15 residues. The J segment lost 3 bases and the V segment lost 1 base, leaving 5 bases of the junction unmatched. This chain's CDR3 is CASSLGASGRYEQYF. The CDR3 bases are TGTGCCAGCAGCTTAGGTGCTAGCGGGCGCTACGAGCAGTACTTC.

The chain uses TRBV6-2 or TRBV6-3 and TRBJ1-5, with D perhaps TRBD1 (6 bases). The CDR3 contains 14 residues. Germline values: CDR1 MNHEY, CDR2 SVGEGT. V dropped 6 bases and J dropped 4 bases, with 13 bases sitting between them. The CDR3 loop is CASSPGQTNQPQHF. CDR3 DNA sequence: TGTGCCAGCAGCCCCGGACAGACTAATCAGCCCCAGCATTTT.

This clonotype has a count of ten or more. V and J are TRBV7-2 and TRBJ1-5, with 7 bases identical to TRBD1. The CDR3 covers 16 residues. The V gene end was trimmed by 4 bases and the J gene end by 7 bases; junction bases not matched to a gene: 13. CDR1 is SGHTA and CDR2 is FQGNSA in the germline V gene. The CDR3 loop is CASSSFGGTVAQPQHF. As DNA, the CDR3 is TGTGCCAGCAGCTCCTTTGGCGGGACAGTGGCCCAGCCCCAGCATTTT.

In the case of this clonotype: The missing conserved phenylalanine or tryptophan at the end of this CDR3 makes a read error likely. CDR3 residues: CASSFQGNTEAFS. CDR3 nucleotides: TGTGCCAGCAGTTTTCAGGGGAACACTGAAGCTTTCTCT. This rearrangement joins TRBV28 to TRBJ1-1; D possibly corresponds to TRBD1 (5 bases). V gave up 3 bases and J gave up 1 base, with 6 bases separating them. The CDR3 is 13 residues long. Germline V gene data show CDR1 as MDHEN and CDR2 as SYDVKM.

This clonotype turned up a few times. This sequence joins TRBV6-5 and TRBJ2-7, with 7 bases fitting TRBD1. The J segment lost 0 bases and the V segment lost 2 bases, leaving 7 bases of the junction unmatched. From germline, CDR1 is MNHEY and CDR2 SVGAGI. The CDR3 has 16 amino acids. DNA of the CDR3: TGTGCCAGCAGTTACGTCGCACAGGGGCTCTCCTACGAGCAGTACTTC. It translates to CASSYVAQGLSYEQYF.

This clonotype was seen many times. The CDR3 DNA reads as TGTGCCACCCTTTATAGCAATCAGCCCCAGCATTTT. This encodes CATLYSNQPQHF. This chain joins TRBV28 and TRBJ1-5; D call uncertain. The CDR3 totals 12 residues. Germline V gene sequence: CDR1 MDHEN, CDR2 SYDVKM. V was trimmed by 10 bases and J by 0 bases, leaving 7 bases between them.

With regard to this clonotype: The junction and the germline gene differ at one end; a read error may be behind it. This chain connects TRBV4-1 to TRBJ2-2; TRBD1 or TRBD2 may be the D gene (6 bases each). This CDR3 spans 18 amino acids. CDR1 is MGHRA and CDR2 is YSYEKL in the germline V gene. The CDR3 spells CASSPESGAGMNTGELFF. DNA of the CDR3: TGTGCCAGCAGCCCCGAATCGGGGGCCGGGATGAACACCGGGGAGCTGTTTTTT.

This sequence joins TRBV12-3 or TRBV12-4 and TRBJ1-1; D is possibly TRBD1 (6 bases). Trimming cost V 2 bases and J 3 bases, with 22 bases left between them. The CDR3 contains 18 residues. CDR3: CASSLSPGAGKGDTEAFF. The DNA of the CDR3 is TGTGCCAGCAGTTTATCTCCTGGGGCCGGGAAGGGGGACACTGAAGCTTTCTTT.

This clonotype appeared many times. This chain uses TRBV27 with TRBJ2-7; a weak D match, TRBD1 (5 bases). The V end lost 6 bases, the J end lost 1 base, and 10 bases lay between the germline ends. The V gene's germline CDR1 is MNHEY and CDR2 SMNVEV (reference sequence). CDR3 size: 13 residues. DNA for the CDR3: TGTGCCAGCAGCTTGTCAGGGTCCTACGAGCAGTACTTC. Its translation: CASSLSGSYEQYF.

The V and J genes are TRBV20-1 and TRBJ2-2; the D gene is possibly TRBD2 (6 bases). The CDR3 totals 15 residues. The V end lost 3 bases, the J end lost 3 bases, and 14 bases lay between the germline ends. The germline gives CDR1 DFQATT, CDR2 SNEGSKA (reference sequence). This chain's CDR3 is CSARNRDSDTGELFF. The CDR3 DNA sequence: TGCAGTGCTAGGAACCGGGACTCCGACACCGGGGAGCTGTTTTTT.

The J gene is TRBJ1-2, the V gene TRBV2; no clear D gene. Germline CDR1 SNHLY, CDR2 FYNNEI. V lost 3 bases and J 6 bases, leaving 8 bases between the germline ends. The CDR3 contains 12 residues. CDR3 region: CASSDYPDGYTF. The CDR3 DNA reads as TGTGCCAGCAGTGACTATCCGGATGGCTACACCTTC.

The rearrangement links TRBV20-1 to TRBJ1-1; D remains ambiguous. The V end was cut by 1 base, the J end by 7 bases, with 16 bases between. Germline assignment: CDR1 DFQATT and CDR2 SNEGSKA (reference sequence). CDR3 length equals 14 residues. Here the CDR3 reads CSARGVQLGNEAFF. CDR3 nucleotide sequence: TGCAGTGCTAGAGGGGTACAACTAGGCAATGAAGCTTTCTTT.

This clonotype was recorded a few times. V and J are TRBV6-5 and TRBJ1-1, with D unclear. The V end was cut by 1 base, the J end by 3 bases, with 6 bases between. The V gene's germline CDR1 is MNHEY and CDR2 SVGAGI. The CDR3 runs to 13 residues. This CDR3 is CASSYLRDTEAFF. DNA of the CDR3: TGTGCCAGCAGTTACTTGAGGGACACTGAAGCTTTCTTT.

A few counts support this clonotype. The V call is TRBV19, the J call TRBJ1-1; 7 bases match TRBD1. The CDR3 spans 15 residues. Germline V gives CDR1 LNHDA, CDR2 SQIVND (reference sequence). J gave up 0 bases and V 6 bases, and 7 bases lay outside the gene matches. The CDR3 loop reads CASRNRGTVNTEAFF. CDR3 nucleotide sequence: TGTGCCAGTAGGAACCGAGGGACAGTGAACACTGAAGCTTTCTTT.